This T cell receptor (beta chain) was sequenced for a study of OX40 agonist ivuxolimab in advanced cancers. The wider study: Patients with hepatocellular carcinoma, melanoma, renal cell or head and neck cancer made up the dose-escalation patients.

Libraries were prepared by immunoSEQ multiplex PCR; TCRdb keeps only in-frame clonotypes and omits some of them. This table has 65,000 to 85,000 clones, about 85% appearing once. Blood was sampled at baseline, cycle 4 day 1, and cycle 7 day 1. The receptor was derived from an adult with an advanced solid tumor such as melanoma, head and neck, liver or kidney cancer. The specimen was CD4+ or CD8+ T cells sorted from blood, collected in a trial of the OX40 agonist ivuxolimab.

CDR3 region: CAWSGGALHF. For the CDR3, the DNA is TGTGCCTGGAGCGGCGGGGCCCTCCACTTT. The chain employs TRBV30 and TRBJ1-6; D is unclear. The germline CDR1 and CDR2 sequences are GTSNPN and SVGIG (reference sequence). The CDR3 is made up of 10 amino acids. V lost 3 bases, J lost 14 bases, and 8 bases lay in between.